The clone carrying this T cell receptor beta chain was picked up a small number of times. This entry belongs to a study of cytomegalovirus exposure and HLA in healthy donors. Study background: A previous analysis identified approximately 120 million unique TCR beta sequences derived from around 200 million T cells.

PCR employed 60 Vbeta and 13 Jbeta primers. TCRdb's table, derived via immunoSEQ multiplex PCR, lists solely in-frame clones and lacks some. The table shows just over 200,000 clones, with approximately 85% occurring only once. Per germline, CDR1 SEHNR and CDR2 FQNEAQ (reference sequence). V trimming: 6 bases; J trimming: 7 bases; junction bases outside the gene matches: 14. This CDR3 has 16 amino acids. The rearrangement links TRBV7-9 to TRBJ1-4; 7 bases match TRBD1. This TCR derives from a woman in her forties in good health and CMV-seronegative. The sequenced sample consisted of PBMCs. As DNA, the CDR3 is TGTGCCAGCAGTCCAATACTAACGACAGGGAGTGAAAAACTGTTTTTT. The encoded protein is CASSPILTTGSEKLFF.